The 21 T cell receptor beta chains below all came from one sample that was sequenced in a study of Ad26.COV2.S vaccination and SARS-CoV-2 variants. Treatment indicated: 15 to 20 received Ad26.COV2.S at low or high dose, single or two shots; about 5 received placebo; per-sample allocation not given. Following the first vaccine or placebo injection, samples were taken on day 63. Method: immunoSEQ multiplex PCR; TCRdb's copy keeps in-frame clones and lacks some. The sample shows about 320,000 clones, roughly 90% of them seen only once. Sequences were derived from peripheral blood, sampled in a trial of Ad26.COV2.S vaccine versus placebo. The receptors derive from a person between 18 and 59 years old who received the Ad26.COV2.S COVID-19 vaccine or a placebo.

V and J are TRBV7-2 and TRBJ2-3; D not resolved. CDR1 is SGHTA and CDR2 is FQGNSA in the germline V gene. With 2 bases removed from V and 0 bases from J, the gap between germline ends came to 3 bases. The CDR3 has 13 amino acids. The CDR3 DNA reads as TGTGCCAGCAGCTTACAAAGCACAGATACGCAGTATTTT. This encodes CASSLQSTDTQYF.

The chain is built from TRBV7-3 and TRBJ2-2; D unclear. From germline, CDR1 is SGHTA and CDR2 FQGTGA. This CDR3 has 12 amino acids. V lost 6 bases and J lost 7, with 9 bases in between. CDR3 sequence: CASRPSSGELFF. CDR3 bases: TGTGCCAGCAGGCCTTCTAGCGGGGAGCTGTTTTTT.

The V and J genes are TRBV19 and TRBJ1-5, with a possible D match to TRBD1 (6 bases). CDR1 and CDR2 (germline): LNHDA, SQIVND (reference sequence). CDR3 length: 14 amino acids. Deletions cut 1 base from V and 7 bases from J, with 11 bases between. For the CDR3, the DNA is TGTGCCAGTAGTATAGCAACAGGGTACCAGCCCCAGCATTTT. Encoded protein: CASSIATGYQPQHF.

The chain links TRBV4-3 to TRBJ2-2; TRBD2 matches 10 bases. Germline CDR1 reads LGHNA; CDR2 reads YSLEER. This CDR3 contains 18 residues. The ends lost 4 bases at V and 3 bases at J; junction bases unmatched: 11. The CDR3 region is CASSLDHRLAGYTGELFF. CDR3 bases: TGCGCCAGCAGCCTTGACCACCGACTAGCGGGTTACACCGGGGAGCTGTTTTTT.

This chain joins TRBV15 and TRBJ1-1, with 12 bases identical to TRBD1. This CDR3 region has 14 residues. Germline V CDR1 and CDR2: LNHNV, YYDKDF (reference sequence). J was trimmed by 4 bases and V by 5 bases; bases with no gene match: 2. The CDR3 is CATSWGQGATEAFF. The CDR3 region has the DNA TGTGCCACCAGCTGGGGACAGGGGGCCACTGAAGCTTTCTTT.

The chain employs TRBV29-1 and TRBJ1-1, with TRBD1 identical over 8 bases. The ends lost 4 bases at V and 6 bases at J; junction bases unmatched: 13. This CDR3 region has 15 residues. Germline values: CDR1 SQVTM, CDR2 ANQGSEA. CDR3 bases: TGCAGCGTTGGGACAGGGTTTTCACTTTACTCTGAAGCTTTCTTT. Translation: CSVGTGFSLYSEAFF.

The chain combines TRBV19 with TRBJ1-1, with no clear D. This CDR3 is built from 14 residues. Germline CDR1 reads LNHDA; CDR2 reads SQIVND (reference sequence). With 1 base removed from V and 0 bases from J, the gap between germline ends came to 6 bases. CDR3: CASSIVGLNTEAFF. Here the CDR3 DNA reads TGTGCCAGTAGTATAGTAGGGTTGAACACTGAAGCTTTCTTT.

The V call is TRBV21-1, the J call TRBJ2-5; TRBD2, the table's D call, lacks a check against the DNA. TRBV21-1 is noted as a pseudogene. The length of the CDR3 is 12 residues. The CDR3 sequence: CASSTPVETQYF. As DNA, the CDR3 is TGTGCCAGCAGCACCCCTGTGGAGACCCAGTACTTC.

As to this clone: Other DNA variants within this sample encode the same CDR3. The chain uses TRBV7-9 and TRBJ1-1; no firm D call. Deletions cut 5 bases from V and 6 bases from J, with 7 bases between. CDR3 size: 11 residues. Germline V gives CDR1 SEHNR, CDR2 FQNEAQ (reference sequence). The CDR3 is CASSLSAEAFF. The CDR3 bases are TGTGCCAGCAGCCTTTCGGCTGAAGCTTTCTTT.

The V and J genes are TRBV5-6 and TRBJ2-7; tentative D call: TRBD2 (6 bases). Germline CDR1 and CDR2: SGHDT and YYEEEE. The CDR3 extends over 15 amino acids. Trimming cost V 0 bases and J 0 bases, with 10 bases left between them. The CDR3 DNA reads as TGTGCCAGCAGCTTGGGGGACTCCAACTCCTACGAGCAGTACGTC. Translation: CASSLGDSNSYEQYV.

The chain uses TRBV5-8 and TRBJ1-1; no clear D gene. The CDR3 runs 15 residues. Germline V gene data show CDR1 as SGHTS and CDR2 as YDEGEE. The V and J ends lost 1 base and 0 bases respectively, with 10 bases between them. The CDR3 is CASSLQAAMNTEAFF. As DNA, the CDR3 is TGTGCCAGCAGCTTGCAGGCCGCTATGAACACTGAAGCTTTCTTT.

The rearrangement joins TRBV27 to TRBJ1-2; D is unclear. The V and J ends lost 10 bases and 8 bases respectively, with 23 bases between them. This CDR3 is built from 14 residues. Per germline, CDR1 MNHEY and CDR2 SMNVEV (reference sequence). The CDR3 DNA is TGTGCCACCGGGTCAGGACTCCCGTCTTGGGGCTACACCTTC. Translated: CATGSGLPSWGYTF.

The rearrangement uses TRBV4-3 and TRBJ2-2; 10 positions match TRBD2. The CDR3 is 16 amino acids. Trimming at V came to 2 bases and at J to 6 bases, leaving 6 bases not matched to a gene. Per germline, CDR1 LGHNA and CDR2 YSLEER. The CDR3 DNA sequence: TGCGCCAGCAGCCAAACCCTAGCGGGAGACGCCGGGGAGCTGTTTTTT. The encoded protein is CASSQTLAGDAGELFF.

This rearrangement joins TRBV7-3 to TRBJ2-3, with D perhaps matching TRBD2 (6 bases). V was shortened by 5 bases and J by 0 bases, with 15 bases between the two germline ends. Germline V gives CDR1 SGHTA, CDR2 FQGTGA. This CDR3 has 16 amino acids. Here the CDR3 reads CASSPGGPRSTDTQYF. The CDR3 nucleotides are TGTGCCAGCAGCCCCGGGGGACCGAGGAGCACAGATACGCAGTATTTT.

For the CDR3, the DNA is TGTGCCAGCTCACCGTTCGACAGCTCCTACGAGCAGTACTTC. Translating it yields CASSPFDSSYEQYF. This sequence joins TRBV18 and TRBJ2-7, with D maybe TRBD1 (5 bases). There are 14 residues in the CDR3. Trimming pared 3 bases from V and 0 bases from J, leaving 9 bases between. Germline CDR1 reads KGHSH; CDR2 reads LQKENI.

As to this clone: Different DNA sequences within this sample yield the same CDR3. The chain uses TRBV3-1 (or the pseudogene TRBV3-2) and TRBJ2-7; D remains unclear. Germline lookup yields CDR1 LGHDT and CDR2 YNNKEL (reference sequence). Between the trimmed V and J ends, which lost 1 base and 3 bases, there was a span of 4 bases. The CDR3 runs to 12 residues. CDR3 residues: CASSQASYEQYF. The DNA of the CDR3 is TGTGCCAGCAGCCAAGCTAGCTACGAGCAGTACTTC.

The J gene is TRBJ2-7, the V gene TRBV7-2, with D unresolved. V was shortened by 3 bases and J by 2 bases, with 11 bases between the two germline ends. Germline CDR1 reads SGHTA; CDR2 reads FQGNSA. The CDR3 spans 14 residues. The CDR3 coding sequence is TGTGCCAGCAGCTTTTCTCCGGCCACCTACGAGCAGTACTTC. Residues: CASSFSPATYEQYF.

This clone was detected only once. Written as DNA, the CDR3 is TGTGCCAGCAGCGCCGGGACAGGGGTACTGTTTTTT. This encodes CASSAGTGVLFF. The rearrangement links TRBV12-3 or TRBV12-4 to TRBJ2-2; the match to TRBD1 covers 10 bases. This CDR3 contains 12 residues. The V segment lost 6 bases and the J segment 14 bases; nucleotides outside the gene matches: 6.

The chain recombines TRBV7-2 with TRBJ1-1; D ambiguous. The CDR3 extends over 15 amino acids. Per the germline V gene, CDR1 is SGHTA and CDR2 is FQGNSA. The ends were cut back, 3 bases at V and 4 bases at J, with 15 bases in the middle. In DNA, the CDR3 is TGTGCCAGCAGCTTGACGTCGCCAGTCGTCACTGAAGCTTTCTTT. The encoded protein is CASSLTSPVVTEAFF. The full variable domain, its missing parts supplied by reference TRBV7-2 and TRBJ1-1, is GAGVSQSPSNKVTEKGKDVELRCDPISGHTALYWYRQSLGQGLEFLIYFQGNSAPDKSGLPSDRFSAERTGGSVSTLTIQRTQQEDSAVYLCASSLTSPVVTEAFFGQGTRLTVV.

This clone was detected once. The chain is built from TRBV7-6 and TRBJ2-2; the D call may be TRBD1 or TRBD2 (7 bases each). V lost 1 base to trimming and J lost 5 bases, with 17 bases between them. Germline V CDR1 and CDR2: SGHVS, FNYEAQ. The CDR3 has 17 residues. Here the CDR3 reads CASSLEGEGARTGELFF. Written as DNA, the CDR3 is TGTGCCAGCAGCTTAGAAGGGGAGGGGGCGCGAACCGGGGAGCTGTTTTTT.

The rearrangement joins TRBV19 to TRBJ1-6, with 7 bases fitting TRBD1. J gave up 10 bases and V 6 bases, and 6 bases lay outside the gene matches. The CDR3 has 13 amino acids. Germline V CDR1 and CDR2: LNHDA, SQIVND (reference sequence). Written as DNA, the CDR3 is TGTGCCAGTAGAAGACAGGGTCAGTCACCCCTCCACTTT. This translates into CASRRQGQSPLHF.